Below, 19 T cell receptor beta chains from the same sample are listed, as sequenced in a study of T cell clones after liver transplantation. Sequenced by immunoSEQ multiplex PCR; TCRdb stores in-frame clones only, minus some. The profile shows 99,000 or so clones, 80% to 85% of them singletons. The sequenced sample was CD4+ T cells from blood, obtained before liver transplant. The receptors shown here come from a human donor who received a liver transplant.

Only a few counts were recorded for this clone. The chain joins TRBV29-1 to TRBJ2-7; weak D call: TRBD2 (5 bases). V lost 3 bases and J 2 bases, leaving 11 bases between the germline ends. This CDR3 is built from 13 residues. Germline CDR1 SQVTM, CDR2 ANQGSEA. The CDR3 sequence: CSVDPTGTYEQYF. The CDR3 DNA reads as TGCAGCGTTGATCCAACCGGGACCTACGAGCAGTACTTC.

The chain combines TRBV18 with TRBJ2-2; 8 bases map to TRBD1. CDR1 and CDR2 (germline): KGHSH, LQKENI. This CDR3 spans 16 amino acids. J lost 4 bases, V lost 3 bases, and 7 bases had no gene match. CDR3 in DNA: TGTGCCAGCTCACCGAGTGGACAGGGCGGCACCGGGGAGCTGTTTTTT. Amino acid sequence: CASSPSGQGGTGELFF.

The chain carries TRBV11-3 and TRBJ2-2; D remains unclear. CDR3 length: 17 amino acids. From germline, CDR1 is SGHNT and CDR2 YENEEA. V gave up 1 base and J gave up 7 bases, with 19 bases separating them. The chain's CDR3 is CASSLVHTLNGIGELFF. Written as DNA, the CDR3 is TGTGCCAGCAGCTTAGTCCATACCCTTAATGGGATCGGGGAGCTGTTTTTT.

The rearrangement links TRBV11-2 to TRBJ2-7; TRBD1 matches at 9 bases. This CDR3 has 13 amino acids. The junction had 4 bases not matched to a gene; V was cut back by 1 base and J by 9 bases. Germline V gene sequence: CDR1 SGHAT, CDR2 FQNNGV. The DNA of the CDR3 is TGTGCCAGCAGCTTAGGGGGACAGGGCACGCAGTACTTC. It codes for CASSLGGQGTQYF.

This chain joins TRBV5-3 and TRBJ1-5; D is uncertain. TRBV5-3 is known as an ORF, though its function is uncertain. V lost 8 bases and J lost 0, with 15 bases in between. The CDR3 sequence is 15 residues long. CDR3 loop: CASGEGSYSNQPQHF. Here the CDR3 DNA reads TGTGCCAGTGGGGAAGGATCCTATAGCAATCAGCCCCAGCATTTT.

This clone appeared a single time. This sequence joins TRBV5-1 and TRBJ2-3, with D possibly TRBD1 on 6 matching bases. Germline V gives CDR1 SGHRS, CDR2 YFSETQ. The CDR3 covers 15 residues. V was trimmed by 3 bases and J by 4 bases, leaving 15 bases between them. DNA for the CDR3: TGCGCCAGCAGCTCCCGGACAGAGAGGTCAGATACGCAGTATTTT. Translation gives CASSSRTERSDTQYF.

The rearrangement uses TRBV5-4 and TRBJ2-5; TRBD2 matches at 13 bases. Germline CDR1 and CDR2: SGHNT and YYREEE (reference sequence). There are 16 residues in the CDR3. V lost 4 bases and J lost 4; bases outside the gene matches: 7. The CDR3 DNA reads as TGTGCCAGCAGCCTCGGGGGACTAGCGGGGTTAGAGACCCAGTACTTC. This translates into CASSLGGLAGLETQYF.

CDR3 protein: CASSSRQGIQETQYF. The DNA for the CDR3 is TGTGCCAGTAGTTCGCGACAGGGTATTCAAGAGACCCAGTACTTC. This sequence joins TRBV19 and TRBJ2-5; 7 positions agree with TRBD1. With 5 bases clipped from V and 2 bases from J, the junction kept 8 bases outside the gene matches. The CDR3 runs 15 residues. The germline gives CDR1 LNHDA, CDR2 SQIVND (reference sequence).

V is TRBV6-4 and J is TRBJ1-1, with D maybe TRBD1 (6 bases). V lost 5 bases to trimming and J lost 11 bases, with 21 bases between them. This CDR3 has 14 amino acids. The germline V gene has CDR1 MRHNA and CDR2 SNTAGT. The DNA of the CDR3 is TGTGCCAGCAGTAGCCAGACAGGAAACGTTCCCGCTTTCTTT. Protein sequence: CASSSQTGNVPAFF.

J is TRBJ2-2 and V is TRBV7-2; D gene unclear. CDR3 size: 15 residues. V lost 5 bases to trimming and J lost 7 bases, with 17 bases between them. CDR1 SGHTA and CDR2 FQGNSA come from the germline V gene. The CDR3 DNA sequence: TGTGCCAGCAGCGCAATGATGGGCCTGGGCGGGGAGCTGTTTTTT. Protein sequence: CASSAMMGLGGELFF.

J is TRBJ2-7 and V is TRBV6-6; tentatively, D is TRBD2 (6 bases). The CDR3 is 14 amino acids. CDR1 MNHNY and CDR2 SVGAGI come from the germline V gene (reference sequence). Trimming pared 6 bases from V and 7 bases from J, leaving 19 bases between. Here the CDR3 reads CASSRGTAFGEQYF. For the CDR3, the DNA is TGTGCCAGCAGCCGCGGGACCGCCTTTGGGGAGCAGTACTTC.

The V gene is TRBV28, the J gene TRBJ2-5, with D uncertain. The CDR3 has 12 residues. V was cut by 7 bases and J by 4 bases, with 10 bases left in between. The V gene's germline CDR1 is MDHEN and CDR2 SYDVKM. The CDR3 spells CASKQGIETQYF. The CDR3 nucleotides read TGTGCCAGCAAGCAAGGTATAGAGACCCAGTACTTC.

The gene calls are TRBV6-5 and TRBJ2-7; tentatively, D is TRBD1 (6 bases). Trimming shortened V by 0 bases and J by 1 base, and 10 bases separated the two germline ends. CDR3 length: 15 residues. Germline CDR1 and CDR2: MNHEY and SVGAGI. CDR3 loop: CASSYSAGDSYEQYF. In DNA, the CDR3 is TGTGCCAGCAGTTACTCGGCAGGGGATTCCTACGAGCAGTACTTC.

In its sample, this clone was seen a few times. The chain couples TRBV10-1 to TRBJ1-1; perhaps TRBD1 as D (5 bases). The CDR3 sequence is 15 residues long. Deletions cut 3 bases from V and 5 bases from J, with 16 bases between. CDR1 and CDR2 from the germline V gene are WNHNN and SYGVQD (reference sequence). In DNA form, the CDR3 reads TGCGCCAGCAGTGACCGAACCGTCCAGGGTACTGAAGCTTTCTTT. It translates to CASSDRTVQGTEAFF.

This chain connects TRBV14 to TRBJ2-5, with D uncertain. V was cut by 0 bases and J by 7 bases, with 21 bases left in between. Germline V gene lookup returns CDR1 SGHDN and CDR2 FVKESK. The CDR3 contains 17 residues. The DNA for the CDR3 is TGTGCCAGCAGCCAAGATCCCAATGAATGGGCTTCGGCGACCCAGTACTTC. It codes for CASSQDPNEWASATQYF.

In nucleotides, the CDR3 is TGCGCCAGCAGCCAAGTAGGACAAACGATCTATGGCTACACCTTC. This translates into CASSQVGQTIYGYTF. The chain is built from TRBV4-1 and TRBJ1-2; D perhaps matches TRBD1 (5 bases). The CDR3 runs 15 residues. CDR1 is MGHRA, CDR2 YSYEKL, per germline. With 1 base removed from V and 4 bases from J, the gap between germline ends came to 13 bases.

The DNA of the CDR3 is TGTGCCAGCTGCTCTCTAGGATTCCCCGAGCAGTACTTC. This codes for CASCSLGFPEQYF. This chain uses TRBV2 with TRBJ2-7; no definite D call. Trimming removed 8 bases from V and 6 bases from J, with 17 bases in between. Germline CDR1 SNHLY, CDR2 FYNNEI. The CDR3 covers 13 residues.

The V and J genes are TRBV18 and TRBJ2-3, with TRBD2 as a possible D gene (6 bases). CDR1 is KGHSH and CDR2 is LQKENI in the germline V gene. V dropped 3 bases and J dropped 5 bases, with 12 bases sitting between them. The CDR3 length is 14 residues. CDR3 nucleotide sequence: TGTGCCAGCTCACCCAGTTCCGGGAGAGATACGCAGTATTTT. Its translation: CASSPSSGRDTQYF.

The gene calls are TRBV9 and TRBJ2-1; 9 bases map to TRBD2. Trimming took 2 bases from V and 6 from J; bases not matched to a gene: 9. Germline lookup yields CDR1 SGDLS and CDR2 YYNGEE. The CDR3 extends over 16 amino acids. The CDR3 nucleotides read TGTGCCAGCAGCGTCTCAGGCGGGGGGGCCCCCAATGAGCAGTTCTTC. Encoded protein: CASSVSGGGAPNEQFF. Combining the CDR3 with reference TRBV9 and TRBJ2-1 gives the whole variable domain DSGVTQTPKHLITATGQRVTLRCSPRSGDLSVYWYQQSLDQGLQFLIQYYNGEERAKGNILERFSAQQFPDLHSELNLSSLELGDSALYFCASSVSGGGAPNEQFFGPGTRLTVL.